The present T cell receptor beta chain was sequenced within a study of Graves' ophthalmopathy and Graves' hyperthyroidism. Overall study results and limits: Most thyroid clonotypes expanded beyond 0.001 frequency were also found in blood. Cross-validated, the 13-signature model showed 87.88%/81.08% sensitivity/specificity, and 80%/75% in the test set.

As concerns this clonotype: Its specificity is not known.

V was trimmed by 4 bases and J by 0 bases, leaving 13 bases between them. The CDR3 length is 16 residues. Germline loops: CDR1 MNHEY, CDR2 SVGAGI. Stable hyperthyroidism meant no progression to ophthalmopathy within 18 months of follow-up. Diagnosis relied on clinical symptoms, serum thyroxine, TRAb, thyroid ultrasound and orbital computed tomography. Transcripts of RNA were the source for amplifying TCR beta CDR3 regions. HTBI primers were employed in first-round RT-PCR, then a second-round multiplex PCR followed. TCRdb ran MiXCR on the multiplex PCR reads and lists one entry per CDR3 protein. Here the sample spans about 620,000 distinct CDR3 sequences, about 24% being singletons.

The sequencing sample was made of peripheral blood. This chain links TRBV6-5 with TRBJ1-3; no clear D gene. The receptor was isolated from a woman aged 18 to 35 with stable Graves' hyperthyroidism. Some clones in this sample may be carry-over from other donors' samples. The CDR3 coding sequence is TGTGCCAGCAGTTTGGGCGGGTTTGGCTCTGGAAACACCATATATTTT. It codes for CASSLGGFGSGNTIYF.